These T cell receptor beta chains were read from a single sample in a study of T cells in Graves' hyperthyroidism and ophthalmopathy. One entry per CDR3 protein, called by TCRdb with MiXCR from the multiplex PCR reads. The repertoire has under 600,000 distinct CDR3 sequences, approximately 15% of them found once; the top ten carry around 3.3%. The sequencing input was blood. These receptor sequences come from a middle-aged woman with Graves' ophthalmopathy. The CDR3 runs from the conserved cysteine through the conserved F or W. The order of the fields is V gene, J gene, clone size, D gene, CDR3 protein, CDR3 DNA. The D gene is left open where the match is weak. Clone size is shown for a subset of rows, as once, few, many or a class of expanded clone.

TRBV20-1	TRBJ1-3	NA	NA	CSARETGISGNTIYF	TGCAGTGCTAGAGAAACAGGGATATCTGGAAACACCATATATTTT
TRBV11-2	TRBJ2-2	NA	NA	CASSLGRWTDHTGELFF	TGTGCCAGCAGCTTAGGTCGCTGGACAGATCACACCGGGGAGCTGTTTTTT
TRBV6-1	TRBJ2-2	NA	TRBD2	CATTSGANTGELFF	TGTGCCACGACTAGCGGAGCGAACACCGGGGAGCTGTTTTTT
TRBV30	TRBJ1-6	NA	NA	CAWSERVSPLHF	TGTGCCTGGAGTGAAAGGGTTTCACCCCTCCACTTT
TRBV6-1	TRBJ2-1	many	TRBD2	CASSHNHLAGVPYNEQFF	TGTGCCAGCAGCCACAATCATCTAGCGGGGGTACCCTACAATGAGCAGTTCTTC
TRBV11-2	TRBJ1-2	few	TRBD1	CASSAGGWNYGYTF	TGTGCCAGCAGTGCAGGGGGCTGGAACTATGGCTACACCTTC
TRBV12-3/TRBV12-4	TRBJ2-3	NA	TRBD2	CASRTSGGADTQYF	TGTGCCAGCAGAACTAGCGGGGGGGCAGATACGCAGTATTTT
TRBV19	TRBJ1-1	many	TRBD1	CASRYTGQGGTEAFF	TGTGCCAGTAGATACACGGGACAGGGAGGGACTGAAGCTTTCTTT
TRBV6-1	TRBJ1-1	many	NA	CASSLPGAEAFF	TGTGCCAGCAGCCTGCCGGGGGCTGAAGCTTTCTTT
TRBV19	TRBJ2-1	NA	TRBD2	CASSRLQAGAPRQFF	TGTGCCAGTAGTAGACTCCAAGCGGGGGCCCCTCGTCAGTTCTTC
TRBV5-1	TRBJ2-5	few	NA	CASSLPGTQETQYF	TGCGCCAGCAGCTTGCCGGGGACACAAGAGACCCAGTACTTC
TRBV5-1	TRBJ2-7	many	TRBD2	CASSLAGLAGVNEQYF	TGCGCCAGCAGCTTGGCCGGACTAGCGGGAGTCAACGAGCAGTACTTC
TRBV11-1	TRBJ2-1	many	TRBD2	CASSSGKRLAYNEQFF	TGTGCCAGCAGCTCTGGTAAGAGACTAGCGTACAATGAGCAGTTCTTC
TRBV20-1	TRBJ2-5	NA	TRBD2	CSATSAGETQYF	TGCAGTGCTACCTCAGCGGGGGAGACCCAGTACTTC
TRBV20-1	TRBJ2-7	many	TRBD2	CSARDFGRVEQYF	TGCAGTGCTAGAGATTTCGGGAGGGTCGAGCAGTACTTC
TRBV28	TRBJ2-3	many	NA	CASSFMTPRTDTQYF	TGTGCCAGCAGTTTTATGACTCCTCGCACAGATACGCAGTATTTT
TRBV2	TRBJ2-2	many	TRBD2	CASREREGTGELFF	TGTGCCAGCAGAGAGCGGGAGGGAACCGGGGAGCTGTTTTTT
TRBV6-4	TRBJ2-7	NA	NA	CASSDREGPYEQYF	TGTGCCAGCAGTGACCGAGAGGGCCCCTACGAGCAGTACTTC
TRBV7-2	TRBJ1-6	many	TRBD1	CASSLAPGQGPSRSPLHF	TGTGCCAGCAGCCTGGCTCCGGGACAGGGGCCCTCGCGCTCACCCCTCCACTTT
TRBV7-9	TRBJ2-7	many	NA	CASSLVGTHEQYF	TGTGCCAGCAGCTTAGTGGGCACACACGAGCAGTACTTC
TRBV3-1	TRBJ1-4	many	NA	CASSQGRTVNEKLFF	TGTGCCAGCAGCCAAGGGAGGACAGTAAATGAAAAACTGTTTTTT
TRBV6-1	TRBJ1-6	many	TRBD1	CASTTDRGYSPLHF	TGTGCCAGCACCACAGACAGGGGATACTCACCCCTCCACTTT
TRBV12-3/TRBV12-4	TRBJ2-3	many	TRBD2	CASKRFGLAGVTARTDTQYF	TGTGCCAGCAAAAGATTCGGGCTAGCGGGGGTTACTGCCCGCACAGATACGCAGTATTTT
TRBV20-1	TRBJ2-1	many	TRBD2	CSARGGAGGYNEQFF	TGCAGTGCTAGAGGAGGAGCGGGAGGTTACAATGAGCAGTTCTTC
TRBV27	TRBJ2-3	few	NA	CASSFSAAPVTDTQYF	TGTGCCAGCAGTTTCTCGGCGGCCCCTGTCACAGATACGCAGTATTTT
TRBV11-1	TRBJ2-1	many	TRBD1	CASSSTGSYNEQFF	TGTGCCAGCAGCTCGACAGGGAGCTACAATGAGCAGTTCTTC
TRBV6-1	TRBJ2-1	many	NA	CASHGWSILAPYNEQFF	TGTGCCAGCCATGGATGGTCGATACTAGCTCCCTACAATGAGCAGTTCTTC
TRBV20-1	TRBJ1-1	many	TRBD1	CSAIRGLGNTEAFF	TGCAGTGCTATCAGGGGGCTTGGGAACACTGAAGCTTTCTTT
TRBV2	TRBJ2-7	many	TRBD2	CASSEAAGGLAGGEQYF	TGTGCCAGCAGTGAAGCGGCCGGGGGACTAGCGGGAGGCGAGCAGTACTTC
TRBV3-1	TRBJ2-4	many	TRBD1	CASSLGQGTNIQYF	TGTGCCAGCAGCCTGGGACAGGGTACGAACATTCAGTACTTC
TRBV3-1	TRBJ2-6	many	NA	CASSQDPWGAGANVLTF	TGTGCCAGCAGCCAAGACCCTTGGGGAGCCGGGGCCAACGTCCTGACTTTC
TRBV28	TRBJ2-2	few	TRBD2	CASSLFPMSGTNTRELFF	TGTGCCAGCAGTTTATTTCCCATGAGCGGGACGAACACCAGGGAGCTGTTTTTT
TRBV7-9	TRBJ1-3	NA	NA	CASSPLGQNSGNTIYF	TGTGCCAGCAGCCCCCTAGGCCAAAACTCTGGAAACACCATATATTTT
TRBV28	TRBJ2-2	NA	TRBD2	CASSFSGGYTGELFF	TGTGCCAGCAGTTTCAGCGGGGGTTACACCGGGGAGCTGTTTTTT
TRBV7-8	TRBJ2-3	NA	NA	CASSLQDTDAQYF	TGTGCCAGCAGCTTGCAGGATACAGATGCGCAGTATTTT
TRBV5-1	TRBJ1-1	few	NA	CASSLYRVGNTEAFF	TGCGCCAGCAGCCTCTACAGGGTCGGGAACACTGAAGCTTTCTTT
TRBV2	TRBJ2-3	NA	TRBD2	CASMRLAGGTDTQYF	TGTGCCAGCATGAGGCTAGCGGGAGGGACAGATACGCAGTATTTT
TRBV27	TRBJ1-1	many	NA	CASSLTGPSNTEAFF	TGTGCCAGCAGTTTGACAGGCCCATCGAACACTGAAGCTTTCTTT
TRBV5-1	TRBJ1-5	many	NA	CASSLAGANNQPQHF	TGCGCCAGCAGCTTAGCAGGGGCAAACAATCAGCCCCAGCATTTT
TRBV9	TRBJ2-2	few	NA	CASSTNQGTKTGELFF	TGTGCCAGCAGCACGAACCAGGGGACGAAAACCGGGGAGCTGTTTTTT
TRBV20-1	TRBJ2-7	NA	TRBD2	CSAGLAGGPYEQYF	TGCAGTGCAGGACTAGCGGGAGGGCCCTACGAGCAGTACTTC
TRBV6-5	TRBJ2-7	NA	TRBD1	CASSYRDRGPYEQYF	TGTGCCAGCAGTTATAGGGACAGGGGCCCCTACGAGCAGTACTTC
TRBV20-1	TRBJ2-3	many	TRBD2	CSAATSTTDTQYF	TGCAGTGCTGCGACTAGCACTACAGATACGCAGTATTTT
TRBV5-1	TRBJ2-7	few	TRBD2	CASSSRLAGAYEQYF	TGCGCCAGCAGCTCGAGACTAGCGGGAGCCTACGAGCAGTACTTC
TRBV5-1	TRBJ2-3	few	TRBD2	CASSSSGDPTDTQYF	TGCGCCAGCAGCTCTAGCGGTGACCCCACAGATACGCAGTATTTT
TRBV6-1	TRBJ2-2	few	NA	CASAPWVGPGELFF	TGTGCCAGCGCCCCCTGGGTGGGCCCCGGGGAGCTGTTTTTT
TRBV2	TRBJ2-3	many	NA	CASSVDTVAQYF	TGTGCCAGCAGTGTCGATACGGTTGCGCAGTATTTT
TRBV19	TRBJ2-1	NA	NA	CASSMWGNSYNEQFF	TGTGCCAGTAGTATGTGGGGTAATTCCTACAATGAGCAGTTCTTC
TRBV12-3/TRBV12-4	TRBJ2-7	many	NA	CASSFGTEGYEQYF	TGTGCCAGCAGTTTCGGCACAGAAGGGTACGAGCAGTACTTC
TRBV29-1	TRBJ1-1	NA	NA	CSVQRQVTEAFF	TGCAGCGTTCAAAGACAGGTAACTGAAGCTTTCTTT
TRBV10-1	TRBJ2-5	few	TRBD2	CASSTSPRGETQYF	TGCGCCAGCAGTACCTCGCCGCGGGGGGAGACCCAGTACTTC
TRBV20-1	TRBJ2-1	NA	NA	CSARFLSRRSYNEQFF	TGCAGTGCTAGGTTCCTATCTCGACGCTCCTACAATGAGCAGTTCTTC
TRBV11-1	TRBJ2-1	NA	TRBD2	CASSQSRTRGEDEQFF	TGCGCCAGCAGCCAATCAAGGACTCGGGGGGAGGATGAGCAGTTCTTC
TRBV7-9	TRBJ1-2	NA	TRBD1	CASSLDGTGVDGYTF	TGTGCCAGCAGCTTAGATGGGACAGGGGTTGATGGCTACACCTTC
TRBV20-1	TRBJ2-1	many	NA	CSATGRGDHNEQFF	TGCAGTGCCACGGGGCGCGGGGATCACAATGAGCAGTTCTTC
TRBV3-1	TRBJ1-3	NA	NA	CASSPDTSSGNTIYF	TGTGCCAGCAGCCCTGACACCAGCTCTGGAAACACCATATATTTT
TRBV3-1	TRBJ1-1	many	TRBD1	CASSQPGTGDTEAFF	TGTGCCAGCAGCCAGCCCGGGACAGGGGACACTGAAGCTTTCTTT
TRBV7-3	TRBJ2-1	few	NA	CASSLMGFGGKNEQFF	TGTGCCAGCAGCCTTATGGGGTTTGGGGGAAAGAATGAGCAGTTCTTC
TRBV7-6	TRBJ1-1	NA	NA	CASSLAPLTGMNTEAFF	TGTGCCAGCAGCTTAGCCCCCCTGACAGGAATGAACACTGAAGCTTTCTTT